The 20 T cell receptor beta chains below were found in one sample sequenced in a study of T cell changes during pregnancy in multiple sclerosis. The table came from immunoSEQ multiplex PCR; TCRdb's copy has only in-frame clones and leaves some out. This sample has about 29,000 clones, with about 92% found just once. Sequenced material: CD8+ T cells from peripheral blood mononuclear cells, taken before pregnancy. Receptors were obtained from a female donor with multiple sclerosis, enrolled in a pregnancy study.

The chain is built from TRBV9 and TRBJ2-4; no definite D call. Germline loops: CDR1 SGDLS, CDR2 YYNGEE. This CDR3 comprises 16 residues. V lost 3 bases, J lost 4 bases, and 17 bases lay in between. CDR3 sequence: CASSDRPWSIKNIQYF. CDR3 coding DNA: TGTGCCAGCAGCGACCGCCCCTGGAGTATAAAAAACATTCAGTACTTC.

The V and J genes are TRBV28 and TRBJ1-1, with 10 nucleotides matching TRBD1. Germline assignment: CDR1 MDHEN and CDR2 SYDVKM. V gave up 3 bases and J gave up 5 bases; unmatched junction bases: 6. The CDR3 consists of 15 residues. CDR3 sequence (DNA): TGTGCCAGCAGTTTTGCCGGGACAGGGGTGACTGAAGCTTTCTTT. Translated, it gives CASSFAGTGVTEAFF.

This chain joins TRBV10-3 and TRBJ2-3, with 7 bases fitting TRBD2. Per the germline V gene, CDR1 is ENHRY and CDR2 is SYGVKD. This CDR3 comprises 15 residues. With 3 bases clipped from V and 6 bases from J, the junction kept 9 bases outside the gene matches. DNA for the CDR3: TGTGCCATCAGTGACGGGACTACCGCCCTGGATACGCAGTATTTT. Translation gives CAISDGTTALDTQYF.

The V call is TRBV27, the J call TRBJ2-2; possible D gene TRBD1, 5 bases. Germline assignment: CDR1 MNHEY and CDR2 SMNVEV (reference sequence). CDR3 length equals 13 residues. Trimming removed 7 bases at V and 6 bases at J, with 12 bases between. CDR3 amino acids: CASTSSGSGELFF. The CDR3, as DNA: TGTGCCAGCACCTCCTCAGGGTCCGGGGAGCTGTTTTTT.

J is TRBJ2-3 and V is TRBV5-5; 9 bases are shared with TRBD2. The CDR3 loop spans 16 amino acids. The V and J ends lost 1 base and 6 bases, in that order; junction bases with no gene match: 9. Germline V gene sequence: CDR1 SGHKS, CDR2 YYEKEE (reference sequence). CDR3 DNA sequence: TGTGCCAGCAGCTTGAGTCGCGGGGGGGCCTTTGATACGCAGTATTTT. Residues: CASSLSRGGAFDTQYF.

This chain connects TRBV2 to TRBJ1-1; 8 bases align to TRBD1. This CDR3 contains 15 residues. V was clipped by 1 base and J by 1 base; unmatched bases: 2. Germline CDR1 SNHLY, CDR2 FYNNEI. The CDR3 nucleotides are TGTGCCAGCAGTGAAGGACAGGGGCCGAACACTGAAGCTTTCTTT. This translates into CASSEGQGPNTEAFF.

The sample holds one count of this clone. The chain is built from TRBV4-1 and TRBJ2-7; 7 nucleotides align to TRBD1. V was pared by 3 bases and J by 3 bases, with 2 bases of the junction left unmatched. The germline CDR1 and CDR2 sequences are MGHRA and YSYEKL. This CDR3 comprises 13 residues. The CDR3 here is CASSQTGNYEQYF. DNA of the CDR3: TGCGCCAGCAGCCAGACAGGGAACTACGAGCAGTACTTC.

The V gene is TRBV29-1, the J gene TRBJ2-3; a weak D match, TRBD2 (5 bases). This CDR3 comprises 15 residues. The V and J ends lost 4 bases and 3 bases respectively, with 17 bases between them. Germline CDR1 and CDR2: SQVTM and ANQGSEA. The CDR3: CSVVFANRETDTQYF. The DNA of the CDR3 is TGCAGCGTTGTGTTTGCGAACCGGGAAACAGATACGCAGTATTTT.

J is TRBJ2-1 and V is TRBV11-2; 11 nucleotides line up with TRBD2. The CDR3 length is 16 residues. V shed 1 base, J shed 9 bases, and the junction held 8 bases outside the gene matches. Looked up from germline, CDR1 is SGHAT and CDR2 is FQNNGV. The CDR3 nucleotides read TGTGCCAGCAGCTTAGCTCCGGCTAGCGGGAGGTTTGAGCAGTTCTTC. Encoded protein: CASSLAPASGRFEQFF.

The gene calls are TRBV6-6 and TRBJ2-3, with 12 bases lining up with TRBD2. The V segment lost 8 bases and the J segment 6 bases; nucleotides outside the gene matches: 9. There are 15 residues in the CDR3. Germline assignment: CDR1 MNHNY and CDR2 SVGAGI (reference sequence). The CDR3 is CASSLAGGRGDTQYF. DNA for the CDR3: TGTGCCAGCTCTCTAGCGGGGGGGCGGGGGGATACGCAGTATTTT.

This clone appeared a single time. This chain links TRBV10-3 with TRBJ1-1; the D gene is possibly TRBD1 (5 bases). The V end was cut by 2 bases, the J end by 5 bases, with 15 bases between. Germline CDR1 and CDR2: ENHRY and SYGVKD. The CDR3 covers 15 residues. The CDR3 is CAISERQGLGTEAFF. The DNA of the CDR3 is TGTGCCATCAGTGAGCGCCAGGGCCTAGGGACTGAAGCTTTCTTT.

CDR3 residues: CASSSRDSGARQYF. The CDR3 DNA reads as TGTGCCAGCAGCTCCCGGGACAGTGGGGCGCGGCAGTACTTC. The chain carries TRBV13 and TRBJ2-7; 7 bases are a match to TRBD1. Germline loops: CDR1 PRHDT, CDR2 FYEKMQ (reference sequence). The length of the CDR3 is 14 residues. V lost 4 bases, J lost 9 bases, and 12 bases stayed unmatched.

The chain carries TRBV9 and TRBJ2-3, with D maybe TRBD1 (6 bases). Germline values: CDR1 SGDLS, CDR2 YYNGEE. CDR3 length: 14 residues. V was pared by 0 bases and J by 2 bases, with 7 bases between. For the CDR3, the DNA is TGTGCCAGCAGCGTAGAGGGGGTCACAGATACGCAGTATTTT. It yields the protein CASSVEGVTDTQYF.

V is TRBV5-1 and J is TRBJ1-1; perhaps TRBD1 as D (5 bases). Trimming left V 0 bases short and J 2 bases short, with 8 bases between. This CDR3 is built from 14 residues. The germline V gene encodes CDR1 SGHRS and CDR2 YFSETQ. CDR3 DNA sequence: TGCGCCAGCAGCTTGGGCAGGGATAACACTGAAGCTTTCTTT. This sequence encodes CASSLGRDNTEAFF.

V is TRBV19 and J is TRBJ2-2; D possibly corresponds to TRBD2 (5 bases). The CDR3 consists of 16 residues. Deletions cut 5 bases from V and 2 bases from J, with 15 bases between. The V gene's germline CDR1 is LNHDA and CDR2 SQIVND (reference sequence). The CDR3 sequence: CASSPWTGSNTGELFF. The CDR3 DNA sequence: TGTGCCAGTAGTCCGTGGACTGGATCAAACACCGGGGAGCTGTTTTTT.

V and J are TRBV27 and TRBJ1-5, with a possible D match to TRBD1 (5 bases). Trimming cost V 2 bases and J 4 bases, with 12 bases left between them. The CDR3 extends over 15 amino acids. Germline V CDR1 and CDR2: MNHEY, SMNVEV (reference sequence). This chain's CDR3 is CASSLGRGRNQPQHF. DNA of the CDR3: TGTGCCAGCAGTTTAGGGAGGGGTAGGAATCAGCCCCAGCATTTT.

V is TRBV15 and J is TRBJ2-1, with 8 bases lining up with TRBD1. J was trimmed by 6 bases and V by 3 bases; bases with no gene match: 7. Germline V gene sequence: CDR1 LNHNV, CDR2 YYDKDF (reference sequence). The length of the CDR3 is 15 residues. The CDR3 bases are TGTGCCACCAGCAGGGATCAGGGGGCGGGCAATGAGCAGTTCTTC. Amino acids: CATSRDQGAGNEQFF.

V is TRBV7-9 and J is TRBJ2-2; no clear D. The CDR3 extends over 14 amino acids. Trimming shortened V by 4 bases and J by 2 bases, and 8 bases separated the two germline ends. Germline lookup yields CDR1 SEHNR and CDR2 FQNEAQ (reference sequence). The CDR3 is CASSSPRNTGELFF. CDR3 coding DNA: TGTGCCAGCAGCTCCCCCCGTAACACCGGGGAGCTGTTTTTT.

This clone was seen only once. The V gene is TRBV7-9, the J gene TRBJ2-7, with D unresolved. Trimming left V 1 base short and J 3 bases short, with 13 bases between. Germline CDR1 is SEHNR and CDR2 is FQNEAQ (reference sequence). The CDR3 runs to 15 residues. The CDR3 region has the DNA TGTGCCAGCAGCTTAGAGGCCAGAGGATTCTACGAGCAGTACTTC. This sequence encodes CASSLEARGFYEQYF.

CDR3 residues: CASSSQGAPWETQYF. The CDR3 DNA reads TGTGCCAGCAGCTCACAGGGGGCCCCTTGGGAGACCCAGTACTTC. The chain is built from TRBV5-5 and TRBJ2-5; 9 positions match TRBD1. V shed 3 bases, J shed 5 bases, and the junction held 8 bases outside the gene matches. CDR3 length equals 15 residues. Germline lookup yields CDR1 SGHKS and CDR2 YYEKEE (reference sequence).